The 10 T cell receptor beta chains below were found in one sample sequenced in a study of cytomegalovirus exposure and HLA in healthy donors. PCR involved 60 Vbeta and 13 Jbeta primers. Profiling relied on immunoSEQ multiplex PCR, and the TCRdb table lists in-frame clones only, not all of them. The repertoire includes around 110,000 clones, 75% of them detected once, and approximately 2.8% sits in the top ten. What was sequenced was PBMCs. These TCRs come from a male donor in good health and CMV-seropositive.

The chain combines TRBV7-6 with TRBJ2-7; D possibly corresponds to TRBD2 (5 bases). V lost 0 bases and J lost 2, with 5 bases in between. Germline V gives CDR1 SGHVS, CDR2 FNYEAQ. The CDR3 is 13 residues long. CDR3: CASSLAGAYEQYF. CDR3 DNA: TGTGCCAGCAGCTTAGCCGGGGCCTACGAGCAGTACTTC.

This clone has more than one count but fewer than ten. The CDR3 is CAISERGTEYEQYF. The CDR3 coding sequence is TGTGCCATCAGTGAGCGGGGGACCGAGTACGAGCAGTACTTC. This rearrangement joins TRBV10-3 to TRBJ2-7; D is possibly TRBD2 (6 bases). V was trimmed by 2 bases and J by 4 bases, leaving 12 bases between them. The CDR3 runs to 14 residues. CDR1 and CDR2 (germline): ENHRY, SYGVKD.

The rearrangement uses TRBV7-6 and TRBJ2-1; TRBD2 aligns across 8 bases. Germline values: CDR1 SGHVS, CDR2 FNYEAQ. The CDR3 is made up of 18 amino acids. Unmatched junction bases numbered 16, after V lost 5 bases and J lost 4 bases. The DNA for the CDR3 is TGTGCCAGCAGCACCTCCCTGGCCACTAGCGGAGGTTACAATGAGCAGTTCTTC. Protein sequence: CASSTSLATSGGYNEQFF.

This chain links TRBV7-2 with TRBJ1-2; D is ambiguous. Germline V gene data show CDR1 as SGHTA and CDR2 as FQGNSA. The CDR3 is 13 residues long. The ends were cut back, 5 bases at V and 5 bases at J, with 12 bases in the middle. The CDR3: CASSPGLDYGYTF. In DNA form, the CDR3 reads TGTGCCAGCAGCCCTGGACTGGATTATGGCTACACCTTC. Combining the CDR3 with reference TRBV7-2 and TRBJ1-2 gives the whole variable domain GAGVSQSPSNKVTEKGKDVELRCDPISGHTALYWYRQSLGQGLEFLIYFQGNSAPDKSGLPSDRFSAERTGGSVSTLTIQRTQQEDSAVYLCASSPGLDYGYTFGSGTRLTVV.

The CDR3 coding sequence is TGTGCCAGCAGCTCCCGTTTGGGGGGCGGGAGCTCCTACAATGAGCAGTTCTTC. Its protein is CASSSRLGGGSSYNEQFF. V is TRBV7-9 and J is TRBJ2-1; perhaps TRBD2 as D (7 bases). There are 18 residues in the CDR3. V was cut by 4 bases and J by 0 bases, with 19 bases left in between. CDR1 is SEHNR and CDR2 is FQNEAQ in the germline V gene (reference sequence).

The chain has TRBV7-2 and TRBJ1-5, with D unresolved. This CDR3 contains 15 residues. The V gene's germline CDR1 is SGHTA and CDR2 FQGNSA. V shed 5 bases and J shed 2 bases, with 13 bases lying between them. The CDR3 nucleotides read TGTGCCAGCAGCCAAACTCCTCAGGGCAATCAGCCCCAGCATTTT. It translates to CASSQTPQGNQPQHF. Together with reference TRBV7-2 and TRBJ1-5, the CDR3 gives the full variable domain: GAGVSQSPSNKVTEKGKDVELRCDPISGHTALYWYRQSLGQGLEFLIYFQGNSAPDKSGLPSDRFSAERTGGSVSTLTIQRTQQEDSAVYLCASSQTPQGNQPQHFGDGTRLSIL.

The chain links TRBV9 to TRBJ2-1; TRBD2 matches at 11 bases. Looked up from germline, CDR1 is SGDLS and CDR2 is YYNGEE. The trim removed 4 bases at V and 9 bases at J, leaving 9 bases unmatched. This CDR3 comprises 15 residues. CDR3 sequence reads: CASSPETSGIVEQFF. Here the CDR3 DNA reads TGTGCCAGCAGCCCCGAGACTAGCGGGATTGTTGAGCAGTTCTTC.

The CDR3 region has the DNA TGTGCCAGCAGTTTGGGCAGCTCCTACGAGCAGTACTTC. Translated: CASSLGSSYEQYF. The J gene is TRBJ2-7, the V gene TRBV28; D uncertain. This CDR3 comprises 13 residues. Germline CDR1 MDHEN, CDR2 SYDVKM. V was trimmed by 3 bases and J by 0 bases, leaving 6 bases between them.

The chain combines TRBV29-1 with TRBJ1-1; the D gene is possibly TRBD1 (6 bases). The V end was cut by 7 bases, the J end by 3 bases, with 15 bases between. This CDR3 contains 13 residues. CDR1 is SQVTM, CDR2 ANQGSEA, per germline. The CDR3 protein is CSATRDIYTEAFF. DNA of the CDR3: TGCAGCGCGACCCGGGACATCTACACTGAAGCTTTCTTT.

The rearrangement links TRBV6-4 to TRBJ1-1, with D hard to call. The CDR3 contains 13 residues. Germline-derived CDR1 and CDR2 are MRHNA and SNTAGT. V lost 7 bases to trimming and J lost 2 bases, with 11 bases between them. This CDR3 reads CASILDLNTEAFF. The CDR3 coding sequence is TGTGCCAGCATCCTTGATCTAAACACTGAAGCTTTCTTT.